These T cell receptor beta chains were read from a single sample in a study of cytomegalovirus exposure and HLA in healthy donors. Using immunoSEQ multiplex PCR, the repertoire was profiled, and TCRdb retains in-frame clones only, with some absent. The sample has about 140,000 clones; 73% are singletons. The sample comprised PBMCs. The receptor source for this set is a human donor in good health. The CDR3 runs from the conserved cysteine through the conserved F or W. Some rows have no size entry. The others give once, few or many, or a class for an expanded clone.

.	TRBV6-1	CASTLRGQEYGYTF
.	TRBV28	CATATGSGYTF
.	TRBV7-9	CASSLADRPTYNEQFF
.	TRBV7-6	CASSLNRGNEQYF
few	TRBV15	CATSTPAGRVNTEAFF
.	TRBV7-8	CASTTQGRSGNTIYF
.	TRBV7-9	CASSYTGGRDTQYF
.	TRBV6-5	CASSRAGGTDTQYF
.	TRBV6-5	CASSLTGGPTEAFF
.	TRBV29-1	CSDVAGPYNEQFF
.	TRBV27	CASSFAGANYNEQFF
few	TRBV10-3	CAISSTGGFDNQPQHF
.	TRBV11-2	CASSPLAVRGQFF
.	TRBV5-4	CASSVSQGADYGYTF
.	TRBV11-3	CASSLGGLGNTIYF
once	TRBV29-1	CSVGAGFGQPQHF
few	TRBV7-6	CASSNGEGYEQYF
few	TRBV5-1	CASSSNRGRWYEQFF
.	TRBV6-6	CASRKNRVGVYQPQHF
few	TRBV9	CASSVGDRVTEAFF
.	TRBV6-1	CASSDGVYQPQHF
.	TRBV4-2	CASSQEGTGSLSFYEQYF
.	TRBV9	CASSVGGGTYEQYF
.	TRBV29-1	CSVLTTGSSYEQYF
.	TRBV9	CASSVGSRGPYEQYF
once	TRBV11-2	CASSTGQRNTIYF
.	TRBV27	CASSLSVSYEQYF
.	TRBV2	CASSEGVRAGITYEQYF